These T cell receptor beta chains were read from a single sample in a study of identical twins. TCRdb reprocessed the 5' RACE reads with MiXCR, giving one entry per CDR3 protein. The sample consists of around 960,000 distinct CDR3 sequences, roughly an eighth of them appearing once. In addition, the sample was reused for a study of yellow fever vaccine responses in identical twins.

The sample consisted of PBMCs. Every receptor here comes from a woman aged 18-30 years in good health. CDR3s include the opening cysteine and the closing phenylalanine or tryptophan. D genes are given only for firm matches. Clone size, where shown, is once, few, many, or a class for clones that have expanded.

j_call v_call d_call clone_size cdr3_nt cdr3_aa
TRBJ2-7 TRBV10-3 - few TGTGCCATCAGTGAGCCGGTGGCCTACGAGCAGTACTTC CAISEPVAYEQYF
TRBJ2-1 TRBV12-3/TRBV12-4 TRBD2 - TGTGCCAGCAGCTGGACTAGCGTCAGCTCCTACAATGAGCAGTTCTTC CASSWTSVSSYNEQFF
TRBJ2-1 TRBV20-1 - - TGCAGTGCCCAGAAGGTTGGTAGCGAGCAGTTCTTC CSAQKVGSEQFF
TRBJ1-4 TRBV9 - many TGTGCCAGCAGCGAGTCGTGGGGGTCTAATGAAAAACTGTTTTTT CASSESWGSNEKLFF
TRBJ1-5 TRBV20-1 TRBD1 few TGCAGTGCAGGGGACAGACACCGCAATCAGCCCCAGCATTTT CSAGDRHRNQPQHF
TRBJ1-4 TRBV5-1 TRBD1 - TGCGCCAGCGGCGAGGGACAGCCATATGAAAAACTGTTTTTT CASGEGQPYEKLFF
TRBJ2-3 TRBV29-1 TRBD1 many TGCAGCACGTCTAGGACAGGGAACACAGATACGCAGTATTTT CSTSRTGNTDTQYF
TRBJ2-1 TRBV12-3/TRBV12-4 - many TGTGCCAGCAGTTTAAACGAGCTCTACAATGAGCAGTTCTTC CASSLNELYNEQFF
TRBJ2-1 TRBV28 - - TGTGCCAGCGGCAGCGGGCAGGTATCGAGGGAGCAGTTCTTC CASGSGQVSREQFF
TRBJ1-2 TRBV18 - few TGTGCCAGCTCACCGGTCCTATCTCCTGGCTACACCTTC CASSPVLSPGYTF
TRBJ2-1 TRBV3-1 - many TGTGCCAGCAGCCATACGACAGCTTACAATGAGCAGTTCTTC CASSHTTAYNEQFF
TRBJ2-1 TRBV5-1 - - TGCGCCAGCAGCTTGGCCGTAGGGGGTTTGTACAATGAGCAGTTCTTC CASSLAVGGLYNEQFF
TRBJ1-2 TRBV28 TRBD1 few TGTGCCAGCACCCAGGGGGTCTATGGCTACACCTTC CASTQGVYGYTF
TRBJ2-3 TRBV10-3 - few TGTGCCATAATGGTTTTGGGTACGCAGTATTTT CAIMVLGTQYF
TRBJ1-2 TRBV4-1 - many TGCGCCAGCAGCCAAAACCGGGACGTCGGAACTAACTATGGCTACACCTTC CASSQNRDVGTNYGYTF
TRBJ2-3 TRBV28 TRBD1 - TGTGCCAGCGAGGTTAGGGGACAGGGGCCAGATACGCAGTATTTT CASEVRGQGPDTQYF
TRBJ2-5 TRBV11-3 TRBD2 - TGTGCCAGCAGCTTAGTAGGACTAGCGCAAGAGACCCAGTACTTC CASSLVGLAQETQYF
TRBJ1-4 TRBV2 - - TGTGCCAGCAGTGAGGCGTGGGAAAAACTGTTTTTT CASSEAWEKLFF
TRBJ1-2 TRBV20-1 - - TGCAGTGCTAGGGGGAACAGCTATGGCTACACCTTC CSARGNSYGYTF
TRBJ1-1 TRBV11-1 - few TGTGCCAGCAGCTTAGACAGGGAAAGGACTGAAGCTTTCTTT CASSLDRERTEAFF
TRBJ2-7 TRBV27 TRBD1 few TGTGCCAGCAGTCCCATTTGGACAGGGAACACCTACGAGCAGTACTTC CASSPIWTGNTYEQYF
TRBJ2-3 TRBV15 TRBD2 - TGTGCCACCAGCAGTAAGCGGGGTATTGCAGATACGCAGTATTTT CATSSKRGIADTQYF
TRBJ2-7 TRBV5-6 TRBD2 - TGTGCCAGCAGCGTACTAGCGGGAGGGCCTGGTAGGGAGCAGTACTTC CASSVLAGGPGREQYF
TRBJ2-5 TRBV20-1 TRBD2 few TGCAGTGCTAGTTCGACTAGCGGCTACCAAGAGACCCAGTACTTC CSASSTSGYQETQYF
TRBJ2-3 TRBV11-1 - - TGTGCCAGCAGCGGGGGCTACCCAACGGATACGCAGTATTTT CASSGGYPTDTQYF
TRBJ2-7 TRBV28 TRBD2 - TGTGCCAGCCTTGCCGGGACTAGCAGACTCTACGAGCAGTACTTC CASLAGTSRLYEQYF
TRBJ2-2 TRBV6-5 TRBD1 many TGTGCCAGCAGTTACACAAAGGACAGGGAATTCACCGGGGAGCTGTTTTTT CASSYTKDREFTGELFF
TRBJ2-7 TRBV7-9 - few TGTGCCAGCAGCTTAGCGTCGGCCGAGTACGAGCAGTACTTC CASSLASAEYEQYF
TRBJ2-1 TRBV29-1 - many TGCAGCATCTTGGGGAGTAGCTCCTACAATGAGCAGTTCTTC CSILGSSSYNEQFF
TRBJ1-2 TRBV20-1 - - TGCAGTGGTCAGGGTGATAACTATGGCTACACCTTC CSGQGDNYGYTF
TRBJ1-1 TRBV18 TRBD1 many TGTGCCAGCAGCCCCGACAGGGCCACTGAAGCTTTCTTT CASSPDRATEAFF
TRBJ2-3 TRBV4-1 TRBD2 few TGCGCCAGCAGCCCTGGGGGGGACGCATATACGCAGTATTTT CASSPGGDAYTQYF
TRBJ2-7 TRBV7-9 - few TGTGCCAGCAGCTTATATGGGGGGCAGTACTTC CASSLYGGQYF
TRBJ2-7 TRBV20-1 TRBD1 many TGCAGTGCTAGAGGAGCCGGGACAGGCCTAGAGCAGTACTTC CSARGAGTGLEQYF
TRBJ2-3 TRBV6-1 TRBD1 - TGTGCCAGCAGTGCACAGGTCCCGGGACAGGGGGCTACGCAGTATTTT CASSAQVPGQGATQYF
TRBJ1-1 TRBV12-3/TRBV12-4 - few TGTGCCAGCAGTTTAACCCCCTCTGGAAACACTGAAGCTTTCTTT CASSLTPSGNTEAFF
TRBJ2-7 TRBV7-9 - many TGTGCCAGCAGGGGAGAAGTAAGCGAGCAGTACTTC CASRGEVSEQYF
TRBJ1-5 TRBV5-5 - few TGTGCCAGCAGCTCCGGATTTAGCAATCAGCCCCAGCATTTT CASSSGFSNQPQHF
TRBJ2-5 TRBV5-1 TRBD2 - TGCGCCAGCAGCTTGGCCCCGGCTAGCGGACAAGAGACCCAGTACTTC CASSLAPASGQETQYF
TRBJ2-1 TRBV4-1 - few TGCGCCAGCAGCCCTGGGAGTTCCGATGAGCAGTTCTTC CASSPGSSDEQFF
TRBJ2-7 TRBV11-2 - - TGTGCCAGCAGCTTAGAGGGATTGGGGGGTTCCCACGAGCAGTACTTC CASSLEGLGGSHEQYF
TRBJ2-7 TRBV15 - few TGTGCCACCAGCAGAGTGTCTCTAGCTCTGGACGAGCAGTACTTC CATSRVSLALDEQYF
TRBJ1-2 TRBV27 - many TGTGCCAGCAGGCCGGGAGGGAACTATGGCTACACCTTC CASRPGGNYGYTF
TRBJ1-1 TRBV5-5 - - TGTGCCAGCAGCTTGGAATGGGAAGTGGCTGAAGCTTTCTTT CASSLEWEVAEAFF
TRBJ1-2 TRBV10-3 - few TGTGCCATCAGTGATGCAGATAACTATGGCTACACCTTC CAISDADNYGYTF
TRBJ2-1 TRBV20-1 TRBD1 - TGCAGTGCTAGAGAAGGACAGGGGAGGGGGGAGCAGTTCTTC CSAREGQGRGEQFF
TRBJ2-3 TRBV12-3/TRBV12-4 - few TGTGCCAGCAGACTTGGGAGGACAGATACGCAGTATTTT CASRLGRTDTQYF
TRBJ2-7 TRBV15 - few TGTGCCACCAGCAGAGATTGGACCTACGAGCAGTACTTC CATSRDWTYEQYF
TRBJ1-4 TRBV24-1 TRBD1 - TGTGCCACCAGTGACCCCGATACAGGGGGCGGTGGTGAAAAACTGTTTTTT CATSDPDTGGGGEKLFF
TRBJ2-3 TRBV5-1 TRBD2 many TGCGCCAGCACGACTAGCGGGAGGACTCTGACAGATACGCAGTATTTT CASTTSGRTLTDTQYF
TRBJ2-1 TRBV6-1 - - TGTGCCAGCAGTCCGGCGTCCACAGGGTACTCCTACAATGAGCAGTTCTTC CASSPASTGYSYNEQFF
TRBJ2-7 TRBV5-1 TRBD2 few TGCGCCAGCAGAACCTCTAGCGGGAGTTTCTACGAGCAGTACTTC CASRTSSGSFYEQYF
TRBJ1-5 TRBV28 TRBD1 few TGTGCCAGCAGTTTTAAGGGGGCTCATCAGCCCCAGCATTTT CASSFKGAHQPQHF
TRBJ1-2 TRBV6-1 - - TGTGCCAGCAGTGAGGGAGCCGGGACAAGAAGTATTTATGGCTACACCTTC CASSEGAGTRSIYGYTF
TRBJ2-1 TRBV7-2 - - TGTGCCAGCAGCTTGGGGTTAGCTGGTGAGCGGTTCTTC CASSLGLAGERFF
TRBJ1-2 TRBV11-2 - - TGTGCCAGCAGCCCCCGGACTGGTTATGGCTACACCTTC CASSPRTGYGYTF
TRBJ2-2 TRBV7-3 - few TGTGCCAGCAGCCTCTTACATGACGGGGAGCTGTTTTTT CASSLLHDGELFF
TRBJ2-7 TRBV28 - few TGTGCCAGCAGCCCTAAGGACACGTACGAGCAGTACTTC CASSPKDTYEQYF
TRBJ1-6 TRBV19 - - TGTGCCAGTAGTATGGGATTTTATTCACCCCTCCACTTT CASSMGFYSPLHF